These 20 T cell receptor beta chains were sequenced from one sample in a study of tumor-infiltrating lymphocytes in primary liver carcinoma. A primer in the constant region served to generate TCR beta cDNA from approximately 460 ng of total RNA. Libraries covering TCR beta were generated through three nested multiplex PCR rounds (using a slightly modified ARM-PCR). For around 9 cycles apiece, the opening two PCR rounds ran with TRBV1-TRBV30 forward primers and a C-beta reverse primer. From the multiplex PCR reads, TCRdb called clonotypes with MiXCR, one entry per CDR3 protein. The sample records more than 150,000 distinct CDR3 sequences, about 60% being singletons. Germline DNA was also extracted, and blood RNA derived from unsorted whole blood. Sequencing input: peripheral blood. These receptors came from a man aged 40-49 years with primary liver carcinoma and hepatitis B virus infection.

The chain links TRBV7-8 to TRBJ2-5; weak D call: TRBD1 (6 bases). Per the germline V gene, CDR1 is SGHVS and CDR2 is FQNEAQ. V lost 2 bases, J lost 5 bases, and 18 bases lay in between. The CDR3 has 16 amino acids. This CDR3 reads CASSLRRLGQGETQYF. In DNA, the CDR3 is TGTGCCAGCAGCTTACGAAGGCTGGGACAAGGCGAGACCCAGTACTTC. The variable domain in full, with the rest retrieved from reference TRBV7-8 and TRBJ2-5, is GAGVSQSPRYKVAKRGQDVALRCDPISGHVSLFWYQQALGQGPEFLTYFQNEAQLDKSGLPSDRFFAERPEGSVSTLKIQRTQQEDSAVYLCASSLRRLGQGETQYFGPGTRLLVL.

This chain connects TRBV6-1 to TRBJ2-3; maybe TRBD2 (5 bases). From germline, CDR1 is MNHNS and CDR2 SASEGT. The V and J ends lost 4 bases and 7 bases respectively, with 9 bases between them. This CDR3 has 12 amino acids. This CDR3 reads CASSVEGNTQYF. The CDR3 nucleotides are TGTGCCAGCAGTGTTGAGGGAAATACGCAGTATTTT.

Of note for this clonotype: The junction and the germline gene differ at one end; a read error may be behind it. This chain links TRBV29-1 with TRBJ2-1; D is possibly TRBD1 (6 bases). CDR3 length: 14 amino acids. Germline lookup yields CDR1 SQVTM and CDR2 ANQGSEA. The CDR3 here is CSVDGSRGMDEQFF. The CDR3 DNA reads TGCAGCGTTGATGGGTCTAGGGGGATGGATGAACAGTTCTTC.

This CDR3 reads CASTPSFEEQYF. The CDR3 DNA is TGTGCCAGCACCCCCTCCTTTGAGGAGCAGTACTTC. The V call is TRBV11-2, the J call TRBJ2-7; D unresolved. In germline, CDR1 is SGHAT, CDR2 FQNNGV. The V gene lost 7 bases and the J gene lost 7 bases, with 14 bases spanning the gap. CDR3 length equals 12 residues.

Note on this clonotype: Compared with germline, one end of the junction differs, possibly owing to a read error. The chain combines TRBV11-2 with TRBJ2-7; D is possibly TRBD2 (5 bases). This CDR3 has 14 amino acids. Germline V gene data show CDR1 as SGHAT and CDR2 as FQNNGV. The CDR3 nucleotides read TGTGCCAACAGCCGAGCGGCGGAGACCTACGAGCAGTACTTC. Its translation is CANSRAAETYEQYF.

In the case of this clonotype: A much more abundant neighbour one base away suggests this may be a read error. No conserved phenylalanine or tryptophan ends this CDR3, so it is likely a read error. This chain connects TRBV29-1 to TRBJ2-1, with D perhaps TRBD2 (7 bases). The CDR3 has 15 amino acids. Trimming took off 7 bases at V and 0 bases at J, with 16 bases between the two ends. The V gene's germline CDR1 is SQVTM and CDR2 ANQGSEA. Here the CDR3 DNA reads TGCAGCGCCCCCCGGGGGGCAAGCTCCTACAATGAGCAGTTCGTC. Translated: CSAPRGASSYNEQFV.

The chain uses TRBV29-1 and TRBJ2-7, with D possibly TRBD2 on 6 matching bases. V was clipped by 5 bases and J by 1 base, with 12 bases between them. Germline V gene data show CDR1 as SQVTM and CDR2 as ANQGSEA. This CDR3 region has 13 residues. The CDR3 nucleotides are TGCAGCGTTAATCTTGGGAGGTCCTACGAGCAGTACTTC. This translates into CSVNLGRSYEQYF.

V gene TRBV11-2 combines with J gene TRBJ2-1; 11 bases map to TRBD2. The CDR3 covers 16 residues. The V gene's germline CDR1 is SGHAT and CDR2 FQNNGV. Trimming cost V 6 bases and J 3 bases; bases outside gene matches: 7. The CDR3 loop is CASRRLAGTLYNEQFF. The CDR3 bases are TGTGCCAGCAGGAGACTAGCGGGAACTCTCTACAATGAGCAGTTCTTC.

In this sample, this clonotype turned up a few times. V and J are TRBV6-6 and TRBJ2-7, with D possibly matching TRBD1 (6 bases). CDR1 and CDR2 (germline): MNHNY, SVGAGI (reference sequence). The CDR3 loop spans 14 amino acids. V shed 6 bases and J shed 2 bases, with 14 bases lying between them. The CDR3 DNA reads as TGTGCCAGCAGCCCGGGACACATTACCTACGAGCAGTACTTC. The encoded protein is CASSPGHITYEQYF.

This clonotype was observed many times. This chain links TRBV11-3 with TRBJ2-5, with D perhaps matching TRBD1 (6 bases). Trimming stripped 6 bases from V and 3 bases from J, with 11 bases between. The CDR3 totals 13 residues. Germline V gives CDR1 SGHNT, CDR2 YENEEA. The CDR3 bases are TGTGCCAGCAGTTCCCCAGGGGAAGAGACCCAGTACTTC. The encoded protein is CASSSPGEETQYF.

Note on this clonotype: As the CDR3 is not closed by the conserved phenylalanine or tryptophan, this likely results from a read error. J is TRBJ2-1 and V is TRBV11-2; 14 bases are a match to TRBD2. CDR1 and CDR2 from the germline V gene are SGHAT and FQNNGV. The CDR3 runs 15 residues. In nucleotides, the CDR3 is TGTGTCAGCAGCCCAGGGACTAGCGGGAGAGGTGAGCAGTTCCTC. Translation gives CVSSPGTSGRGEQFL.

On this clonotype: A much bigger clone sits one base away, suggesting this may be a read error. The chain uses TRBV2 and TRBJ1-4, with D perhaps TRBD1 (6 bases). The V end was cut by 9 bases, the J end by 5 bases, with 13 bases between. The CDR3 spans 13 residues. Germline-derived CDR1 and CDR2 are SNHLY and FYNNEI. The CDR3 DNA reads TGTGCCAGTCGGGACACGATGAATGAAAAACTGTTTTTT. This sequence encodes CASRDTMNEKLFF.

This clonotype was seen ten or more times. The chain is built from TRBV11-2 and TRBJ2-7, with 8 bases identical to TRBD2. Losses at the gene ends were 0 bases for V and 5 bases for J; bases not matched to a gene: 6. This CDR3 comprises 15 residues. Germline CDR1 reads SGHAT; CDR2 reads FQNNGV. Here the CDR3 DNA reads TGTGCCAGCAGCTTAGACCCCGGACTAGCCCACGAGCAGTACTTC. This codes for CASSLDPGLAHEQYF.

A note on this clonotype: At one boundary the junction diverges from the germline segment, which might be a read error. The CDR3 nucleotides are TGTGCCGGCAGCTTTGGCCTAGCGGGGACTTACGAGCAGTACTTC. Translated, it gives CAGSFGLAGTYEQYF. This chain uses TRBV11-2 with TRBJ2-7; 9 bases match TRBD2. Germline V gene data show CDR1 as SGHAT and CDR2 as FQNNGV. The CDR3 contains 15 residues.

The chain couples TRBV11-2 to TRBJ1-6; no definite D call. The CDR3 length is 14 residues. Trimming took off 5 bases at V and 17 bases at J, with 22 bases between the two ends. Looked up from germline, CDR1 is SGHAT and CDR2 is FQNNGV. CDR3 nucleotide sequence: TGTGCCAGCAGCCTGGGGTTCTATAATTCATCCATCCACTTT. Translating gives CASSLGFYNSSIHF.

This sequence joins TRBV6-1 and TRBJ2-3, with D maybe TRBD1 (6 bases). Germline CDR1 MNHNS, CDR2 SASEGT. V lost 3 bases and J 2 bases, leaving 12 bases between the germline ends. The CDR3 extends over 15 amino acids. This CDR3 is CASSDQGPPTDTQYF. CDR3 sequence (DNA): TGTGCCAGCAGTGATCAGGGGCCCCCCACAGATACGCAGTATTTT.

This chain joins TRBV7-9 and TRBJ2-2; no reliable D call. The CDR3 is 15 residues long. CDR1 and CDR2 from the germline V gene are SEHNR and FQNEAQ (reference sequence). V shed 4 bases and J shed 7 bases, with 16 bases lying between them. CDR3 sequence (DNA): TGTGCCAGCAGCTCCGAGGACGCCCTTGGCGGGGAGCTGTTTTTT. Its protein is CASSSEDALGGELFF.

About this clonotype itself: Its ends do not fully match the called genes, so a read error is possible. This chain joins TRBV6-6 and TRBJ2-1; 11 bases are shared with TRBD1. CDR3 length: 14 residues. Germline CDR1 and CDR2: MNHNY and SVGAGI (reference sequence). CDR3 DNA sequence: TGTGTCAGCAGTTACGGGACAGGGGGAGATGAGCAGTTCTTC. Protein sequence: CVSSYGTGGDEQFF.

Remarks on this clonotype: The conserved closing phenylalanine or tryptophan is absent in this CDR3, likely reflecting a read error. The J gene is TRBJ2-3, the V gene TRBV4-2, with D possibly matching TRBD2 (5 bases). The ends were cut back, 3 bases at V and 1 base at J, with 14 bases in the middle. The germline gives CDR1 LGHNA, CDR2 YNFKEQ. This CDR3 has 16 amino acids. The CDR3 DNA reads as TGTGCCAGCAGCCAGGGCGAGCGGACTGGCACAGATACGCAGTATTCT. Protein sequence: CASSQGERTGTDTQYS.

There are a few counts of this clonotype. The V and J genes are TRBV6-6 and TRBJ1-3; D is ambiguous. The CDR3 is 14 amino acids. Germline CDR1 MNHNY, CDR2 SVGAGI (reference sequence). V was cut by 7 bases and J by 4 bases, with 14 bases left in between. The CDR3 here is CASTATQGGNTIYF. The CDR3, as DNA: TGTGCCAGCACGGCCACCCAAGGAGGAAACACCATATATTTT.